This T cell receptor (beta chain) was identified during a study of CD8+ T cells in alopecia areata. Overall study results and limits: Sharing of TCR sequences between patients (possibly for HLA-related reasons) was less clear than in mice. Within the top 100, expanded CD8+ clones significantly decreased with tofacitinib, as did scalp clonality.

The CDR3 covers 14 residues. CDR1 and CDR2 (germline): SQVTM, ANQGSEA. Trimming took 7 bases from V and 0 from J, leaving 16 bases between them. RNA was isolated and reverse transcribed to cDNA, the sequencing template. Here immunoSEQ multiplex PCR was the method, and the copy in TCRdb shows in-frame clones only, minus some. The data contain over 250,000 clones, approximately 60% of them singletons. About this clone: Antigen unknown.

Documented treatment: oral pan-JAK inhibitor, 5-10 mg twice daily. The study team obtained lesional scalp punch biopsies and peripheral blood from alopecia areata patients. This chain joins TRBV29-1 and TRBJ2-7; D perhaps matches TRBD1 (6 bases). This specimen was CD4+ T cells sorted from blood, taken at week 52, from a patient treated with tofacitinib. This TCR came from a human donor with alopecia areata. The DNA of the CDR3 is TGCAGCGGAGCACAGGGAAGGAGCTCCTACGAGCAGTACTTC. As protein: CSGAQGRSSYEQYF.